This T cell receptor (beta chain) emerged from a study of blood T cell repertoires in COVID-19. Study-level information: T cells, B-cell-depleted T cells, or PBMCs provided the cDNA or gDNA that served as material.

As originally analysed: Quantification of nucleated cells was approximated via reference gene primer amplification. The repertoire was sequenced with immunoSEQ multiplex PCR; TCRdb's copy has only in-frame clones and lacks some. The V and J calls and clone size are taken from that table; D and trimming were inferred from the DNA. This table has tens of thousands of clones, more than 75% appearing once. This CDR3 is 13 amino acids long. Trimming cost V 6 bases and J 7 bases, with 10 bases left between them. Looked up from germline, CDR1 is LNHDA and CDR2 is SQIVND (reference sequence). The chain joins TRBV19 to TRBJ1-6; D remains unclear. This clonotype was sampled from a man aged 70-80 years with active or convalescent COVID-19. Source material: peripheral blood. The DNA for the CDR3 is TGTGCCAGTAGCGTCCTACAGAATTCACCCCTCCACTTT. It is translated as CASSVLQNSPLHF.